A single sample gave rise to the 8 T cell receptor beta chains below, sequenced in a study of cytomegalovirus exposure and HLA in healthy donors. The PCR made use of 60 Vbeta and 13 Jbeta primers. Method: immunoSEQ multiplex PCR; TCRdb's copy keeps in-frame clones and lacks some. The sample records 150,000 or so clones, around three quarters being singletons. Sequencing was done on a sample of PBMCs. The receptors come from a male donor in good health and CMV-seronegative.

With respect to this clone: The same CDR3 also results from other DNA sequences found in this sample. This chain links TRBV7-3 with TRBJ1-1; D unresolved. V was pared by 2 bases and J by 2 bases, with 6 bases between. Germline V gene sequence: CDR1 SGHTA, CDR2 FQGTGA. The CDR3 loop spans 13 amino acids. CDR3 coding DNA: TGTGCCAGCAGCTTATCGGGAAACACTGAAGCTTTCTTT. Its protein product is CASSLSGNTEAFF. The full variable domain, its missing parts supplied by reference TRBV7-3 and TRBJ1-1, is GAGVSQTPSNKVTEKGKYVELRCDPISGHTALYWYRQSLGQGPEFLIYFQGTGAADDSGLPNDRFFAVRPEGSVSTLKIQRTERGDSAVYLCASSLSGNTEAFFGQGTRLTVV.

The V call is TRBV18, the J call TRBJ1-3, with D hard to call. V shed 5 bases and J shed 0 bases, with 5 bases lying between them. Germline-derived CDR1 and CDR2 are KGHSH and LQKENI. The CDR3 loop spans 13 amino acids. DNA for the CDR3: TGTGCCAGCTCAAGCGTCTCTGGAAACACCATATATTTT. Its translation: CASSSVSGNTIYF.

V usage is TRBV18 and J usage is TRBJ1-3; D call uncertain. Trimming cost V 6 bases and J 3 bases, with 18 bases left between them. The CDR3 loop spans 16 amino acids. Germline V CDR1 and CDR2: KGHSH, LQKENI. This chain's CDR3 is CASSPYGPGGGNTIYF. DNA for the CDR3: TGTGCCAGCTCGCCTTATGGCCCGGGAGGTGGAAACACCATATATTTT.

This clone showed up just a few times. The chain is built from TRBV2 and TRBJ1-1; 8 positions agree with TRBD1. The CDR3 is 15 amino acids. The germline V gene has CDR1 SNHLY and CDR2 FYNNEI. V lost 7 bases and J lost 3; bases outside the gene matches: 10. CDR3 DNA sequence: TGTGCCAGCACCTTGGCAGGGGGCTTTGACACTGAAGCTTTCTTT. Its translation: CASTLAGGFDTEAFF.

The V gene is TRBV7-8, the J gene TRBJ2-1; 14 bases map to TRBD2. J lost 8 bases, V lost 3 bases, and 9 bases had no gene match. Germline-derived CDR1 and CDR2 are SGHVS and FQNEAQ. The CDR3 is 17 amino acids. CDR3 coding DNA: TGTGCCAGCAGCTTCCCCGTGAGACTAGCGGGAGGGGATGAGCAGTTCTTC. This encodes CASSFPVRLAGGDEQFF.

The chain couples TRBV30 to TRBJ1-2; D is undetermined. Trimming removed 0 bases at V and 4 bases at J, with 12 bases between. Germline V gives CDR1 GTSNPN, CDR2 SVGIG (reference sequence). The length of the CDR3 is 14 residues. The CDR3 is CAWSVYRTAYGYTF. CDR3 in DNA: TGTGCCTGGAGTGTATATCGGACTGCCTATGGCTACACCTTC.

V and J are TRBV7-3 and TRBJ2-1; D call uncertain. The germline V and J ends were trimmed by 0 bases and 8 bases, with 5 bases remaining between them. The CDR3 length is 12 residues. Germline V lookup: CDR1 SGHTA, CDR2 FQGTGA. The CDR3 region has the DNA TGTGCCAGCAGCTTAACTAGCTATGAGCAGTTCTTC. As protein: CASSLTSYEQFF.

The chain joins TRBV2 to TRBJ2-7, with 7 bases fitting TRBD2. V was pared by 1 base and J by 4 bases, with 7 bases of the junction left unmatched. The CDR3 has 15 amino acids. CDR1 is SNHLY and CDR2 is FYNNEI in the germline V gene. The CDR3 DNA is TGTGCCAGCAGTGAAGTAGGCGGGAGTGTTTACGAGCAGTACTTC. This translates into CASSEVGGSVYEQYF.